Listed below are T cell receptor beta chains from one sample, sequenced in a study of T-cell reconstitution after alpha-beta-depleted transplantation in children. TCRdb itself ran the PCR reads through MiXCR, one entry per CDR3 protein. The repertoire includes fewer than 500,000 distinct CDR3 sequences, around 46% of them detected once, and 27% sits in the top ten. The sample in question was PBMCs, obtained before TCRalphabeta/CD19-depleted stem cell transplant. The receptors come from a girl under 10 years old with aplastic anemia, due to receive a stem cell transplant. CDR3s include the opening cysteine and the closing phenylalanine or tryptophan. Fields, in order: clone size, V gene, D gene, J gene, CDR3 protein, CDR3 DNA. The D gene is left open where the match is weak. Only some rows state a clone size, as once, few, many or a class for expanded clones.

clone_size: many; v_call: TRBV6-1; d_call: .; j_call: TRBJ1-4; cdr3_aa: CASSVLGATNEKLFF; cdr3_nt: TGTGCCAGCAGTGTCTTAGGTGCAACTAATGAAAAACTGTTTTTT
clone_size: few; v_call: TRBV28; d_call: .; j_call: TRBJ2-1; cdr3_aa: CASSQSGEMFPEQFF; cdr3_nt: TGTGCCAGCAGTCAGTCAGGGGAGATGTTTCCGGAGCAGTTCTTC
clone_size: .; v_call: TRBV20-1; d_call: .; j_call: TRBJ2-3; cdr3_aa: CSARVLVGLSTDTQYF; cdr3_nt: TGCAGTGCTAGAGTCCTAGTCGGCCTGAGCACAGATACGCAGTATTTT
clone_size: .; v_call: TRBV20-1; d_call: .; j_call: TRBJ2-2; cdr3_aa: CSAGRAGRDTGELFF; cdr3_nt: TGCAGTGCGGGCAGGGCGGGGAGAGACACCGGGGAGCTGTTTTTT
clone_size: .; v_call: TRBV7-2; d_call: .; j_call: TRBJ1-6; cdr3_aa: CASSPQGSAQMALHF; cdr3_nt: TGTGCCAGCAGCCCCCAAGGGTCTGCTCAAATGGCCCTCCACTTT
clone_size: .; v_call: TRBV29-1; d_call: TRBD1; j_call: TRBJ2-3; cdr3_aa: CSVAWDSSTDTQYF; cdr3_nt: TGCAGCGTGGCGTGGGACAGTAGCACAGATACGCAGTATTTT
clone_size: few; v_call: TRBV25-1; d_call: .; j_call: TRBJ1-2; cdr3_aa: CASSERSYGYTF; cdr3_nt: TGTGCCAGCAGTGAAAGGAGCTATGGCTACACCTTC
clone_size: many; v_call: TRBV29-1; d_call: .; j_call: TRBJ2-3; cdr3_aa: CSASQGRLRVDTQYF; cdr3_nt: TGCAGCGCCTCCCAGGGTCGGTTAAGGGTGGATACGCAGTATTTT
clone_size: many; v_call: TRBV6-5; d_call: .; j_call: TRBJ2-2; cdr3_aa: CASSLRDAANTGELFF; cdr3_nt: TGTGCCAGCAGTTTACGGGACGCCGCGAACACCGGGGAGCTGTTTTTT
clone_size: few; v_call: TRBV29-1; d_call: .; j_call: TRBJ2-1; cdr3_aa: CSVVGPGAVDEQFF; cdr3_nt: TGCAGCGTTGTGGGACCCGGTGCTGTGGATGAGCAGTTCTTC
clone_size: many; v_call: TRBV5-4; d_call: .; j_call: TRBJ2-7; cdr3_aa: CASSLEQGPYEQYF; cdr3_nt: TGTGCCAGCAGCTTGGAACAGGGTCCCTACGAGCAGTACTTC
clone_size: many; v_call: TRBV25-1; d_call: .; j_call: TRBJ2-7; cdr3_aa: CASSEFGGPSYEQYF; cdr3_nt: TGTGCCAGCAGTGAATTCGGCGGTCCCTCCTACGAGCAGTACTTC
clone_size: .; v_call: TRBV29-1; d_call: .; j_call: TRBJ1-5; cdr3_aa: CSVGEQPQHF; cdr3_nt: TGCAGCGTGGGAGAGCAGCCCCAGCATTTT
clone_size: .; v_call: TRBV5-1; d_call: .; j_call: TRBJ2-3; cdr3_aa: CASSRTRIDRYPDTQYF; cdr3_nt: TGCGCCAGCAGCCGAACACGGATCGATCGATATCCGGATACGCAGTATTTT
clone_size: .; v_call: TRBV4-1; d_call: TRBD2; j_call: TRBJ2-1; cdr3_aa: CASSHSRTSGGYNEQFF; cdr3_nt: TGCGCCAGCAGCCATTCCCGGACTAGCGGGGGTTACAATGAGCAGTTCTTC
clone_size: .; v_call: TRBV24-1; d_call: TRBD1; j_call: TRBJ2-5; cdr3_aa: CATSDAGTGQETQYF; cdr3_nt: TGTGCCACCAGTGACGCCGGGACAGGACAAGAGACCCAGTACTTC
clone_size: few; v_call: TRBV20-1; d_call: TRBD2; j_call: TRBJ2-5; cdr3_aa: CSASVTSGGETQYF; cdr3_nt: TGCAGTGCTAGCGTAACTAGCGGGGGAGAGACCCAGTACTTC
clone_size: .; v_call: TRBV20-1; d_call: TRBD1; j_call: TRBJ2-7; cdr3_aa: CSAREWTGAHEQYF; cdr3_nt: TGCAGTGCTAGGGAATGGACAGGGGCCCACGAGCAGTACTTC
clone_size: .; v_call: TRBV5-6; d_call: .; j_call: TRBJ2-7; cdr3_aa: CASSFSRGLQQYF; cdr3_nt: TGTGCCAGCAGCTTCAGTCGAGGATTGCAGCAGTACTTC
clone_size: once; v_call: TRBV10-3; d_call: .; j_call: TRBJ2-3; cdr3_aa: CASGTTDTQYF; cdr3_nt: TGTGCCAGCGGGACCACAGATACGCAGTATTTT
clone_size: many; v_call: TRBV7-9; d_call: .; j_call: TRBJ1-6; cdr3_aa: CASSLQGDNSPLHF; cdr3_nt: TGTGCCAGCAGCTTACAGGGAGATAATTCACCCCTCCACTTT
clone_size: .; v_call: TRBV20-1; d_call: .; j_call: TRBJ1-2; cdr3_aa: CSARDLARGRYGYTF; cdr3_nt: TGCAGTGCTAGAGATCTCGCCAGGGGCCGGTATGGCTACACCTTC
clone_size: many; v_call: TRBV28; d_call: TRBD1; j_call: TRBJ2-3; cdr3_aa: CASSRTGLSTDTQYF; cdr3_nt: TGTGCCAGTAGTCGGACAGGCCTAAGCACAGATACGCAGTATTTT
clone_size: .; v_call: TRBV20-1; d_call: .; j_call: TRBJ2-4; cdr3_aa: CSANGMSKNIQYF; cdr3_nt: TGCAGTGCCAACGGGATGTCCAAAAACATTCAGTACTTC
clone_size: .; v_call: TRBV5-6; d_call: .; j_call: TRBJ1-1; cdr3_aa: CASSLGVYMNTEAFF; cdr3_nt: TGTGCCAGCAGCTTAGGGGTTTACATGAACACTGAAGCTTTCTTT
clone_size: few; v_call: TRBV5-5; d_call: .; j_call: TRBJ2-5; cdr3_aa: CASSLTAETQYF; cdr3_nt: TGTGCCAGCAGCTTAACGGCAGAGACCCAGTACTTC
clone_size: .; v_call: TRBV15; d_call: .; j_call: TRBJ2-3; cdr3_aa: CATSPGGASGDTQYF; cdr3_nt: TGTGCCACCAGCCCAGGAGGTGCTAGTGGGGATACGCAGTATTTT
clone_size: few; v_call: TRBV7-2; d_call: TRBD1; j_call: TRBJ2-3; cdr3_aa: CASKDPGQSTDTQYF; cdr3_nt: TGTGCCAGCAAGGACCCGGGACAGAGCACAGATACGCAGTATTTT
clone_size: many; v_call: TRBV11-2; d_call: TRBD2; j_call: TRBJ2-3; cdr3_aa: CASSPGGGFTDTQYF; cdr3_nt: TGTGCCAGCAGCCCCGGGGGGGGGTTTACAGATACGCAGTATTTT
clone_size: .; v_call: TRBV7-3; d_call: .; j_call: TRBJ2-3; cdr3_aa: CASSFQGDTQYF; cdr3_nt: TGTGCCAGCAGCTTCCAGGGGGATACGCAGTATTTT
clone_size: .; v_call: TRBV5-1; d_call: .; j_call: TRBJ2-2; cdr3_aa: CASSLEVFTGELFF; cdr3_nt: TGCGCCAGCAGCTTGGAGGTCTTCACCGGGGAGCTGTTTTTT
clone_size: once; v_call: TRBV5-1; d_call: .; j_call: TRBJ2-1; cdr3_aa: CASSLGGGPNEQFF; cdr3_nt: TGCGCCAGCAGCTTAGGAGGGGGCCCGAATGAGCAGTTCTTC
clone_size: .; v_call: TRBV5-1; d_call: TRBD1; j_call: TRBJ2-3; cdr3_aa: CASSTGQGGTDTQYF; cdr3_nt: TGCGCCAGCAGCACAGGACAGGGGGGCACAGATACGCAGTATTTT
clone_size: .; v_call: TRBV20-1; d_call: .; j_call: TRBJ1-1; cdr3_aa: CSARVAATANTEDFF; cdr3_nt: TGCAGTGCTAGAGTTGCCGCGACAGCGAACACTGAAGATTTCTTT
clone_size: .; v_call: TRBV27; d_call: TRBD1; j_call: TRBJ2-7; cdr3_aa: CASSLGDRGYEQYF; cdr3_nt: TGTGCCAGCAGTTTAGGGGACAGGGGCTACGAGCAGTACTTC
clone_size: few; v_call: TRBV7-3; d_call: .; j_call: TRBJ1-1; cdr3_aa: CASSSPPGVDTEAFF; cdr3_nt: TGTGCCAGCAGCTCCCCCCCAGGGGTGGACACTGAAGCTTTCTTT
clone_size: many; v_call: TRBV19; d_call: .; j_call: TRBJ1-1; cdr3_aa: CASSIQQPTSAFF; cdr3_nt: TGTGCCAGTAGTATACAGCAGCCGACTTCGGCTTTCTTT
clone_size: .; v_call: TRBV4-1; d_call: TRBD1; j_call: TRBJ2-7; cdr3_aa: CASSQGFTPRGGLGEQYF; cdr3_nt: TGCGCCAGCAGCCAAGGATTTACCCCCCGAGGGGGCCTCGGGGAGCAGTACTTC
clone_size: .; v_call: TRBV15; d_call: TRBD1; j_call: TRBJ1-6; cdr3_aa: CATDREEPLHF; cdr3_nt: TGTGCCACCGACAGGGAGGAACCCCTCCACTTT
clone_size: .; v_call: TRBV4-1; d_call: TRBD2; j_call: TRBJ2-1; cdr3_aa: CASSGAGTSGRYNEQFF; cdr3_nt: TGCGCCAGCAGCGGAGCCGGGACTAGCGGGCGGTACAATGAGCAGTTCTTC
clone_size: many; v_call: TRBV9; d_call: TRBD2; j_call: TRBJ2-1; cdr3_aa: CASSGGLAREQFF; cdr3_nt: TGTGCCAGCAGCGGAGGACTAGCTCGCGAGCAGTTCTTC
clone_size: .; v_call: TRBV6-1; d_call: TRBD1; j_call: TRBJ1-2; cdr3_aa: CASTGQGLGGYTF; cdr3_nt: TGTGCCAGCACCGGACAGGGGCTGGGAGGCTACACCTTC
clone_size: .; v_call: TRBV5-1; d_call: TRBD1; j_call: TRBJ2-1; cdr3_aa: CASSSQGQGVYNEQFF; cdr3_nt: TGCGCCAGCAGCTCGCAGGGACAGGGGGTTTACAATGAGCAGTTCTTC
clone_size: .; v_call: TRBV6-5; d_call: .; j_call: TRBJ2-1; cdr3_aa: CASSLGPWNEQFF; cdr3_nt: TGTGCCAGCAGTTTAGGCCCTTGGAATGAGCAGTTCTTC
clone_size: many; v_call: TRBV28; d_call: .; j_call: TRBJ1-2; cdr3_aa: CASSFPDRYNGYTF; cdr3_nt: TGTGCCAGCAGTTTTCCTGACAGGTACAATGGCTACACCTTC
clone_size: .; v_call: TRBV11-2; d_call: TRBD2; j_call: TRBJ2-3; cdr3_aa: CASSPRTSGGTDTQYF; cdr3_nt: TGTGCCAGCAGCCCCCGGACTAGCGGGGGCACAGATACGCAGTATTTT
clone_size: .; v_call: TRBV20-1; d_call: TRBD2; j_call: TRBJ2-1; cdr3_aa: CSASFGLAGSYNEQFF; cdr3_nt: TGCAGTGCTAGTTTTGGACTAGCGGGATCCTACAATGAGCAGTTCTTC
clone_size: .; v_call: TRBV10-2; d_call: TRBD2; j_call: TRBJ2-7; cdr3_aa: CASSWEGSNYEQYF; cdr3_nt: TGCGCCAGCAGTTGGGAGGGGTCGAACTACGAGCAGTACTTC
clone_size: many; v_call: TRBV20-1; d_call: TRBD1; j_call: TRBJ1-1; cdr3_aa: CSARVTGGTEAFF; cdr3_nt: TGCAGTGCTAGGGTGACAGGGGGGACTGAAGCTTTCTTT
clone_size: few; v_call: TRBV10-2; d_call: TRBD2; j_call: TRBJ2-7; cdr3_aa: CASIAGGSYEQYF; cdr3_nt: TGCGCCAGCATAGCGGGAGGGTCCTACGAGCAGTACTTC
clone_size: many; v_call: TRBV7-2; d_call: TRBD2; j_call: TRBJ2-3; cdr3_aa: CASSLRGGVGDTQYF; cdr3_nt: TGTGCCAGCAGCCTGCGGGGGGGCGTAGGAGATACGCAGTATTTT
clone_size: .; v_call: TRBV12-3/TRBV12-4; d_call: .; j_call: TRBJ1-2; cdr3_aa: CASRSTGLYYGYTF; cdr3_nt: TGTGCCAGCAGGTCGACAGGCCTTTACTATGGCTACACCTTC
clone_size: .; v_call: TRBV5-6; d_call: .; j_call: TRBJ1-1; cdr3_aa: CASSLVGGVTEAFF; cdr3_nt: TGTGCCAGCAGCTTGGTAGGAGGCGTCACTGAAGCTTTCTTT
clone_size: many; v_call: TRBV20-1; d_call: TRBD2; j_call: TRBJ2-1; cdr3_aa: CSARLADSYNEQFF; cdr3_nt: TGCAGTGCTAGACTAGCGGACTCCTACAATGAGCAGTTCTTC